These T cell receptor beta chains were read from a single sample in a study of blood T cell repertoires in COVID-19. Sequenced by immunoSEQ multiplex PCR; TCRdb stores in-frame clones only, minus some. Of fewer than 450,000 clones in the sample, around 89% were seen once. Sequenced input: PBMCs or T cells enriched from blood (not recorded which). All receptors come from a woman between 18 and 29 years old who had recovered from COVID-19. Each CDR3 is given with its conserved first and last residue. The D gene is left open where the match is weak. A clone size is listed for some rows: how often the clone was seen (once, few, many), or a class if it is expanded.

TGTGCCAGCAGCCCCGGGGGACAGCAAGAGACCCAGTACTTC CASSPGGQQETQYF 14 NA TRBJ2-5 NA TRBV9
TGTGCCAGCAGCCCTAATGAGCGTGGTCACGGACTGTTTTTT CASSPNERGHGLFF 14 NA TRBJ1-4 NA TRBV6-2/TRBV6-3
TGTGCCAGTAGTATAGATCTAACCGGGGTCCCTGAAGCTTTCTTT CASSIDLTGVPEAFF 15 few TRBJ1-1 NA TRBV19
TGTGCCTGGAGTACTGGACAGGGGGCCATCACCATATATTTT CAWSTGQGAITIYF 14 NA TRBJ1-3 TRBD1 TRBV30
TGTGCCAGAAGCCTTACTCTTCGTAGTCCTTCGGAAAAACTGTTTTTT CARSLTLRSPSEKLFF 16 NA TRBJ1-4 NA TRBV5-3
TGTGCCAGCAGTTTAAGGGCGACAGGAAGGTTCCTGGGAGGCTACACCTTC CASSLRATGRFLGGYTF 17 NA TRBJ1-2 NA TRBV28
TGTGCCAGCAGCTTAGGCAGGGACAATGAGCAGTTCTTC CASSLGRDNEQFF 13 NA TRBJ2-1 NA TRBV11-3
TGTGCCAGCAGTCCCACGACCCCTAGCGGGGGGTTCTACGAGCAGTACTTC CASSPTTPSGGFYEQYF 17 few TRBJ2-7 TRBD2 TRBV28
TGTGCCAGCAGCCCCGCTACAGTAGATAAAGCTTTCTTT CASSPATVDKAFF 13 NA TRBJ1-1 NA TRBV6-5
TGCGCCAGCAGCCTGACTAGGACTAGCGGGGGCAATGAGCAGTTCTTC CASSLTRTSGGNEQFF 16 NA TRBJ2-1 TRBD2 TRBV4-1
TGTGCCAGCAGCCTCCGGGACAGGGGCTCCTATGGCTACACCTTC CASSLRDRGSYGYTF 15 NA TRBJ1-2 TRBD1 TRBV7-8
TGTGCCAGCAGCACCACAGGGGCCCAAGAGACCCAGTACTTC CASSTTGAQETQYF 14 once TRBJ2-5 NA TRBV21-1
TGTGCCACCAGTGTTGGAGGCCCCTACGAGCAGTACTTC CATSVGGPYEQYF 13 NA TRBJ2-7 NA TRBV24-1
TGTGCCTGGAAGGAGGGGCGGACTGAAGCTTTCTTT CAWKEGRTEAFF 12 NA TRBJ1-1 NA TRBV30
TGTGCCAGCAGTGAAGGGGCCCTCGAAGCTTTCTTT CASSEGALEAFF 12 once TRBJ1-1 NA TRBV6-1
TGTGCCAGCAGTTTATCTACTAGCCATCGAAAGACCCAGTACTTC CASSLSTSHRKTQYF 15 NA TRBJ2-5 NA TRBV27
TGTGCCTCCACCGGGACAGGGCAGCGGTTAGTCAATGAAAAACTGTTTTTT CASTGTGQRLVNEKLFF 17 NA TRBJ1-4 TRBD1 TRBV30
TGTGCCACCAGTGATAAGGGGGCCCGCACCGAGACCCAGTACTTC CATSDKGARTETQYF 15 once TRBJ2-5 TRBD1 TRBV24-1
TGTGCCAGCAGTTTATCCAGCGGGGCATACGAGCAGTACTTC CASSLSSGAYEQYF 14 NA TRBJ2-7 TRBD2 TRBV27
TGCGCCAGCAGCAATCAGCGGGGGGCTTACAATGAGCAGTTCTTC CASSNQRGAYNEQFF 15 once TRBJ2-1 TRBD2 TRBV5-1
TGTGCCAGCAGTTACCCGGGACAGGGGGACACTGAAGCTTTCTTT CASSYPGQGDTEAFF 15 NA TRBJ1-1 TRBD1 TRBV6-5
TGCAGCGTGGTTCACAGGGAATACGAGCAGTACTTC CSVVHREYEQYF 12 NA TRBJ2-7 NA TRBV29-1
TGTGCCACCAGTGATGGGGGCATGAACACTGAAGCTTTCTTT CATSDGGMNTEAFF 14 NA TRBJ1-1 NA TRBV24-1
TGCGCCAGCAGCCCCGCGGGGAGCACTGAAGCTTTCTTT CASSPAGSTEAFF 13 NA TRBJ1-1 NA TRBV5-1
TGTGCCAGCAGGCAACAGGCGAACACTGAAGCTTTCTTT CASRQQANTEAFF 13 once TRBJ1-1 NA TRBV6-5
TGTGCCAGTAGTACTCCCGGGACAGCTGGAAACACCATATATTTT CASSTPGTAGNTIYF 15 NA TRBJ1-3 TRBD1 TRBV19
TGTGCCAGCTCACCTGGACAGGATTATGGCTACACCTTC CASSPGQDYGYTF 13 NA TRBJ1-2 TRBD1 TRBV18
TGTGCCAGCACCGAGAACAGGGGAGTCGACACTGAAGCTTTCTTT CASTENRGVDTEAFF 15 NA TRBJ1-1 TRBD1 TRBV27
TGTGCCAGCTCACCACCCTCCCGGGACAGGGTGGATCTGGCGTCCTATAATTCACCCCTCCACTTT CASSPPSRDRVDLASYNSPLHF 22 NA TRBJ1-6 TRBD1 TRBV18
TGTGCCACCAGTGAGTCAGGGTTTTATGGCTACACCTTC CATSESGFYGYTF 13 NA TRBJ1-2 NA TRBV24-1
TGTGCCAGCAGCCAGGACTGGAATCAGCCCCAGCATTTT CASSQDWNQPQHF 13 NA TRBJ1-5 NA TRBV2
TGTGCCAGCAGGGCCGTGCCGGGAGTGGGGGAAAAACTGTTTTTT CASRAVPGVGEKLFF 15 NA TRBJ1-4 NA TRBV28
TGTGCCAGCAGCGAAATTCGTCTGACAGGGGCTTATAATTCACCCCTCCACTTT CASSEIRLTGAYNSPLHF 18 NA TRBJ1-6 TRBD1 TRBV5-6
TGTGCCAGCAGCGTAGTGGCAGAGGATGGAAACACCATATATTTT CASSVVAEDGNTIYF 15 few TRBJ1-3 NA TRBV9
TGCGCCAGCAGCTTGTTACGGGGTGGAGGGGCCACAGATACGCAGTATTTT CASSLLRGGGATDTQYF 17 NA TRBJ2-3 NA TRBV5-1